These 23 T cell receptor beta chains originate from one sample sequenced in a study of T cell responses to AZD1222 COVID-19 vaccine. Profiling relied on immunoSEQ multiplex PCR, and the TCRdb table lists in-frame clones only, not all of them. The sample contains around 100,000 clones, about 90% of which appear only once. The sequencing here drew on peripheral blood, taken on day 0 of AZD1222 vaccination. The receptor source for this set is an adult in good health.

This chain joins TRBV14 and TRBJ1-2; D is unresolved. V lost 4 bases and J 5 bases, leaving 14 bases between the germline ends. The length of the CDR3 is 14 residues. The germline V gene encodes CDR1 SGHDN and CDR2 FVKESK. The CDR3 DNA reads TGTGCCAGCAGCCTACCGGGAGGGTGGTATGGCTACACCTTC. This codes for CASSLPGGWYGYTF.

This chain uses TRBV10-2 with TRBJ2-7; 8 bases line up with TRBD1. CDR1 and CDR2 (germline): WSHSY, SAAADI. The ends lost 5 bases at V and 4 bases at J; junction bases unmatched: 16. This CDR3 has 17 residues. CDR3 protein: CASSTSQQAGGPYEQYF. CDR3 nucleotides: TGCGCCAGCAGTACATCACAGCAGGCAGGGGGCCCATACGAGCAGTACTTC.

The chain recombines TRBV5-1 with TRBJ1-4; 7 nucleotides align to TRBD1. The V segment lost 0 bases and the J segment 0 bases; nucleotides outside the gene matches: 2. Looked up from germline, CDR1 is SGHRS and CDR2 is YFSETQ. The length of the CDR3 is 16 residues. The CDR3 protein is CASSLGGGATNEKLFF. The CDR3 DNA follows: TGCGCCAGCAGCTTGGGAGGGGGCGCAACTAATGAAAAACTGTTTTTT.

This chain uses TRBV19 with TRBJ1-1; maybe TRBD1 (5 bases). Germline lookup yields CDR1 LNHDA and CDR2 SQIVND (reference sequence). The CDR3 has 14 amino acids. V lost 7 bases and J lost 0, with 12 bases in between. The CDR3 sequence is CASNRDRMNTEAFF. CDR3 coding DNA: TGTGCCAGTAATAGGGACCGTATGAACACTGAAGCTTTCTTT.

For the CDR3, the DNA is TGTGCCAGCAGCCATAGCTACGAGCAGTACTTC. Translating gives CASSHSYEQYF. The chain uses TRBV7-9 and TRBJ2-7; no definite D call. The V end lost 5 bases, the J end lost 3 bases, and 5 bases lay between the germline ends. CDR3 length: 11 amino acids. The germline V gene has CDR1 SEHNR and CDR2 FQNEAQ (reference sequence). Filled out from reference TRBV7-9 and TRBJ2-7, the complete variable domain reads DTGVSQNPRHKITKRGQNVTFRCDPISEHNRLYWYRQTLGQGPEFLTYFQNEAQLEKSRLLSDRFSAERPKGSFSTLEIQRTEQGDSAMYLCASSHSYEQYFGPGTRLTVT.

The chain couples TRBV7-9 to TRBJ1-1, with a tentative D call TRBD1 (5 bases). The germline V gene encodes CDR1 SEHNR and CDR2 FQNEAQ (reference sequence). V dropped 4 bases and J dropped 0 bases, with 9 bases sitting between them. This CDR3 region has 14 residues. In nucleotides, the CDR3 is TGTGCCAGCAGCTGGGGGACGGTGAACACTGAAGCTTTCTTT. Its translation is CASSWGTVNTEAFF.

The chain is built from TRBV28 and TRBJ1-3; D perhaps matches TRBD1 (5 bases). Germline CDR1 MDHEN, CDR2 SYDVKM. The CDR3 length is 16 residues. Trimming cost V 5 bases and J 4 bases, with 18 bases left between them. CDR3 amino acids: CASSGQGLERGNTIYF. CDR3 DNA sequence: TGTGCCAGCAGTGGGCAGGGTTTGGAGAGGGGAAACACCATATATTTT.

Here the CDR3 DNA reads TGTGCCTGGAGTGTCGGCGGGAGTTCAGATACGCAGTATTTT. Translating gives CAWSVGGSSDTQYF. The genes are TRBV30 and TRBJ2-3; 7 bases fit TRBD2. V lost 0 bases to trimming and J lost 4 bases; unmatched junction nucleotides: 4. Germline CDR1 GTSNPN, CDR2 SVGIG (reference sequence). The CDR3 totals 14 residues.

CDR3 nucleotides: TGCGCCAGCAGCCCCGGACAGGCGCACGAGCAGTACTTC. This encodes CASSPGQAHEQYF. The chain is built from TRBV5-1 and TRBJ2-7; 7 bases fit TRBD1. This CDR3 has 13 amino acids. With 4 bases clipped from V and 5 bases from J, the junction kept 6 bases outside the gene matches. Germline V gene data show CDR1 as SGHRS and CDR2 as YFSETQ.

Only a few counts were recorded for this clone. The chain employs TRBV28 and TRBJ2-1; TRBD2 agrees at 12 bases. Germline CDR1 reads MDHEN; CDR2 reads SYDVKM. The trim removed 4 bases at V and 8 bases at J, leaving 9 bases unmatched. The CDR3 extends over 16 amino acids. DNA of the CDR3: TGTGCCAGCAGTTCCACTAGCGGGAGGTACCTCCATGAGCAGTTCTTC. As protein: CASSSTSGRYLHEQFF.

The chain uses TRBV10-3 and TRBJ2-2, with D perhaps matching TRBD1 (6 bases). The ends were cut back, 9 bases at V and 1 base at J, with 15 bases in the middle. Germline CDR1 reads ENHRY; CDR2 reads SYGVKD. The CDR3 length is 15 residues. This CDR3 reads CAIGGLTGNTGELFF. The CDR3 DNA is TGTGCCATAGGGGGTTTGACAGGGAACACCGGGGAGCTGTTTTTT.

The gene calls are TRBV29-1 and TRBJ1-1; unclear D gene. Germline CDR1 is SQVTM and CDR2 is ANQGSEA. There are 12 residues in the CDR3. V lost 7 bases to trimming and J lost 1 base, with 10 bases between them. The CDR3 sequence: CSGRGANTEAFF. Written as DNA, the CDR3 is TGCAGCGGACGTGGAGCGAACACTGAAGCTTTCTTT.

V usage is TRBV27 and J usage is TRBJ2-1; possibly TRBD2 for D (5 bases). The V end was cut by 3 bases, the J end by 5 bases, with 14 bases between. This CDR3 is 15 amino acids long. Germline loops: CDR1 MNHEY, CDR2 SMNVEV (reference sequence). DNA of the CDR3: TGTGCCAGCAGTTTCTGGCTAGGGAGCAACAATGAGCAGTTCTTC. Protein sequence: CASSFWLGSNNEQFF.

The genes are TRBV6-5 and TRBJ2-3; D unresolved. Germline loops: CDR1 MNHEY, CDR2 SVGAGI. Trimming removed 6 bases at V and 2 bases at J, with 15 bases between. The CDR3 consists of 15 residues. In nucleotides, the CDR3 is TGTGCCAGCAGGAAGGGAAGGGCCACCACAGATACGCAGTATTTT. It yields the protein CASRKGRATTDTQYF.

This sequence joins TRBV19 and TRBJ2-7; unclear D gene. The CDR3 totals 15 residues. Germline CDR1 and CDR2: LNHDA and SQIVND (reference sequence). Trimming took off 1 base at V and 3 bases at J, with 13 bases between the two ends. CDR3 coding DNA: TGTGCCAGTAGTATAGGTGGCAGGTTCGGCTACGAGCAGTACTTC. Translation: CASSIGGRFGYEQYF.

V and J are TRBV7-2 and TRBJ2-1; 10 bases are a match to TRBD2. The CDR3 has 15 amino acids. J was trimmed by 5 bases and V by 6 bases; bases with no gene match: 7. CDR1 and CDR2 (germline): SGHTA, FQGNSA. Written as DNA, the CDR3 is TGTGCCAGCAGGTTCCGGACTAGCGGTAACAATGAGCAGTTCTTC. Its protein is CASRFRTSGNNEQFF.

The chain recombines TRBV15 with TRBJ2-7; 8 bases are shared with TRBD1. The CDR3 length is 16 residues. Germline CDR1 reads LNHNV; CDR2 reads YYDKDF (reference sequence). Unmatched junction bases numbered 13, after V lost 3 bases and J lost 6 bases. Written as DNA, the CDR3 is TGTGCCACCAGCAGTAAGGTATTCGGTGACAGGGGCGAGCAGTACTTC. Its protein is CATSSKVFGDRGEQYF.

This chain links TRBV18 with TRBJ2-5; no clear D gene. Looked up from germline, CDR1 is KGHSH and CDR2 is LQKENI. The V end was cut by 3 bases, the J end by 2 bases, with 13 bases between. This CDR3 has 15 amino acids. CDR3 sequence reads: CASSPSNAQQETQYF. DNA of the CDR3: TGTGCCAGCTCACCGTCGAACGCGCAGCAAGAGACCCAGTACTTC.

The chain joins TRBV10-3 to TRBJ2-2; no firm D call. Per germline, CDR1 ENHRY and CDR2 SYGVKD. Trimming shortened V by 7 bases and J by 6 bases, and 12 bases separated the two germline ends. The CDR3 is 13 residues long. CDR3 amino acids: CAIKGLDPGELFF. Here the CDR3 DNA reads TGTGCCATCAAAGGGCTAGATCCCGGGGAGCTGTTTTTT.

This chain connects TRBV7-3 to TRBJ1-1, with D perhaps TRBD1 (6 bases). Trimming removed 1 base from V and 3 bases from J, with 18 bases in between. This CDR3 has 17 residues. Germline CDR1 and CDR2: SGHTA and FQGTGA. CDR3 nucleotides: TGTGCCAGCAGCTTAAGCAGTTTGGGAACAGGGTACACTGAAGCTTTCTTT. Translation: CASSLSSLGTGYTEAFF.

The V gene is TRBV9, the J gene TRBJ2-7, with D uncertain. CDR1 and CDR2 (germline): SGDLS, YYNGEE. This CDR3 comprises 12 residues. The V and J ends lost 0 bases and 5 bases respectively, with 6 bases between them. This CDR3 reads CASSVEADEQYF. CDR3 coding DNA: TGTGCCAGCAGCGTAGAGGCGGACGAGCAGTACTTC.

The genes are TRBV4-3 and TRBJ1-4, with D possibly TRBD1 on 5 matching bases. This CDR3 is built from 15 residues. V shed 3 bases and J shed 8 bases, with 16 bases lying between them. Germline assignment: CDR1 LGHNA and CDR2 YSLEER. The CDR3 DNA sequence: TGCGCCAGCAGCCACGCAGGGAGAGGAGGAGAAAAACTGTTTTTT. The encoded protein is CASSHAGRGGEKLFF.

The rearrangement joins TRBV18 to TRBJ1-1, with D unresolved. CDR3 length: 14 amino acids. Trimming took off 7 bases at V and 1 base at J, with 13 bases between the two ends. Looked up from germline, CDR1 is KGHSH and CDR2 is LQKENI. In DNA form, the CDR3 reads TGTGCCAGCTTCACTGTGGCGGGGAACACTGAAGCTTTCTTT. This translates into CASFTVAGNTEAFF.